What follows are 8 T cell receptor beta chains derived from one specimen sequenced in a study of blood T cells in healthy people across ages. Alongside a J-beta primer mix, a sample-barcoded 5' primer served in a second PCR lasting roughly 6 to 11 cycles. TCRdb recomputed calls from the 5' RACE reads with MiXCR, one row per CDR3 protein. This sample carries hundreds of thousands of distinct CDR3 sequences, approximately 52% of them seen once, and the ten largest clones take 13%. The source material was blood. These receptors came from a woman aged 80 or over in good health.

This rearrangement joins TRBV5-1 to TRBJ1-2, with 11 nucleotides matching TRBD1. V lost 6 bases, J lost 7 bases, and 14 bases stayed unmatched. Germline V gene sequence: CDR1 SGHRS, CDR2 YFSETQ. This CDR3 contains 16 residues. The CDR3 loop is CASKLDRGLRGPGYTF. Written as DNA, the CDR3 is TGCGCCAGCAAGCTGGACAGGGGGCTTAGGGGTCCTGGCTACACCTTC.

CDR3 protein: CASSFRGEQYF. The CDR3 DNA reads as TGTGCCAGCAGTTTTAGGGGTGAGCAGTACTTC. The rearrangement links TRBV7-2 to TRBJ2-5; tentative D call: TRBD1 (5 bases). Trimming left V 6 bases short and J 11 bases short, with 13 bases between. The germline gives CDR1 SGHTA, CDR2 FQGNSA. This CDR3 is built from 11 residues.

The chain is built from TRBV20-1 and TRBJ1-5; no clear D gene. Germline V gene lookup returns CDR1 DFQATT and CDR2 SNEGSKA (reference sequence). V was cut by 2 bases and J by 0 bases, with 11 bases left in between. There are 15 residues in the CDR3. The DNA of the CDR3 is TGCAGTGCTAGATCCGGGGATTATAGCAATCAGCCCCAGCATTTT. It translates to CSARSGDYSNQPQHF.

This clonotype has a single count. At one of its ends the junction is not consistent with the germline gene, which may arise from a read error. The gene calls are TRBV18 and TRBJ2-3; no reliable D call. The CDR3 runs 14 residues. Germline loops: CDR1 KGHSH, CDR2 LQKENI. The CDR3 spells CASSPPSGTETQYF. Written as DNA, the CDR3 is TGTGCCAGCTCACCACCGAGTGGCACAGAGACGCAGTATTTT.

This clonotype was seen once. The CDR3 DNA reads as TGCAGTGCTAGAGACCCCACTGGCTACACCTTC. Translated: CSARDPTGYTF. The rearrangement uses TRBV20-1 and TRBJ1-2, with no clear D. From germline, CDR1 is DFQATT and CDR2 SNEGSKA (reference sequence). The V end lost 0 bases, the J end lost 7 bases, and 6 bases lay between the germline ends. This CDR3 has 11 residues.

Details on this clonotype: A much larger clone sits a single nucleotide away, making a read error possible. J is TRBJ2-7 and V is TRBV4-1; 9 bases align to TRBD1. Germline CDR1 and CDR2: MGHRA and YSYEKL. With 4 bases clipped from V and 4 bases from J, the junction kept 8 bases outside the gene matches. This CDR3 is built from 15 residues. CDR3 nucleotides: TGCGCCAGCAGCCGTGGACAGGGGACCCAATACGAGCAGTACGTC. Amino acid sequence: CASSRGQGTQYEQYV.

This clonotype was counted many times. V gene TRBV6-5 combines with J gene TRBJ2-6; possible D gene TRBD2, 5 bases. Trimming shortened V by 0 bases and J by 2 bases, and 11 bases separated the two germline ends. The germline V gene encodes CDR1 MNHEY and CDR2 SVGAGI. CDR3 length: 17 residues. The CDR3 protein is CASSYSTSRAGANVLTF. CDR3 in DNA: TGTGCCAGCAGTTACTCAACTTCGCGGGCTGGGGCCAACGTCCTGACTTTC.

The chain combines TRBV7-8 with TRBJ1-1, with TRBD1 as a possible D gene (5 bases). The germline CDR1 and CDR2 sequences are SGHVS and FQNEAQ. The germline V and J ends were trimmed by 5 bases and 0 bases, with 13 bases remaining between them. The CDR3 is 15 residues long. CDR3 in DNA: TGTGCCAGCAGCGTAGGGGCGGCCATGAACACTGAAGCTTTCTTT. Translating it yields CASSVGAAMNTEAFF.